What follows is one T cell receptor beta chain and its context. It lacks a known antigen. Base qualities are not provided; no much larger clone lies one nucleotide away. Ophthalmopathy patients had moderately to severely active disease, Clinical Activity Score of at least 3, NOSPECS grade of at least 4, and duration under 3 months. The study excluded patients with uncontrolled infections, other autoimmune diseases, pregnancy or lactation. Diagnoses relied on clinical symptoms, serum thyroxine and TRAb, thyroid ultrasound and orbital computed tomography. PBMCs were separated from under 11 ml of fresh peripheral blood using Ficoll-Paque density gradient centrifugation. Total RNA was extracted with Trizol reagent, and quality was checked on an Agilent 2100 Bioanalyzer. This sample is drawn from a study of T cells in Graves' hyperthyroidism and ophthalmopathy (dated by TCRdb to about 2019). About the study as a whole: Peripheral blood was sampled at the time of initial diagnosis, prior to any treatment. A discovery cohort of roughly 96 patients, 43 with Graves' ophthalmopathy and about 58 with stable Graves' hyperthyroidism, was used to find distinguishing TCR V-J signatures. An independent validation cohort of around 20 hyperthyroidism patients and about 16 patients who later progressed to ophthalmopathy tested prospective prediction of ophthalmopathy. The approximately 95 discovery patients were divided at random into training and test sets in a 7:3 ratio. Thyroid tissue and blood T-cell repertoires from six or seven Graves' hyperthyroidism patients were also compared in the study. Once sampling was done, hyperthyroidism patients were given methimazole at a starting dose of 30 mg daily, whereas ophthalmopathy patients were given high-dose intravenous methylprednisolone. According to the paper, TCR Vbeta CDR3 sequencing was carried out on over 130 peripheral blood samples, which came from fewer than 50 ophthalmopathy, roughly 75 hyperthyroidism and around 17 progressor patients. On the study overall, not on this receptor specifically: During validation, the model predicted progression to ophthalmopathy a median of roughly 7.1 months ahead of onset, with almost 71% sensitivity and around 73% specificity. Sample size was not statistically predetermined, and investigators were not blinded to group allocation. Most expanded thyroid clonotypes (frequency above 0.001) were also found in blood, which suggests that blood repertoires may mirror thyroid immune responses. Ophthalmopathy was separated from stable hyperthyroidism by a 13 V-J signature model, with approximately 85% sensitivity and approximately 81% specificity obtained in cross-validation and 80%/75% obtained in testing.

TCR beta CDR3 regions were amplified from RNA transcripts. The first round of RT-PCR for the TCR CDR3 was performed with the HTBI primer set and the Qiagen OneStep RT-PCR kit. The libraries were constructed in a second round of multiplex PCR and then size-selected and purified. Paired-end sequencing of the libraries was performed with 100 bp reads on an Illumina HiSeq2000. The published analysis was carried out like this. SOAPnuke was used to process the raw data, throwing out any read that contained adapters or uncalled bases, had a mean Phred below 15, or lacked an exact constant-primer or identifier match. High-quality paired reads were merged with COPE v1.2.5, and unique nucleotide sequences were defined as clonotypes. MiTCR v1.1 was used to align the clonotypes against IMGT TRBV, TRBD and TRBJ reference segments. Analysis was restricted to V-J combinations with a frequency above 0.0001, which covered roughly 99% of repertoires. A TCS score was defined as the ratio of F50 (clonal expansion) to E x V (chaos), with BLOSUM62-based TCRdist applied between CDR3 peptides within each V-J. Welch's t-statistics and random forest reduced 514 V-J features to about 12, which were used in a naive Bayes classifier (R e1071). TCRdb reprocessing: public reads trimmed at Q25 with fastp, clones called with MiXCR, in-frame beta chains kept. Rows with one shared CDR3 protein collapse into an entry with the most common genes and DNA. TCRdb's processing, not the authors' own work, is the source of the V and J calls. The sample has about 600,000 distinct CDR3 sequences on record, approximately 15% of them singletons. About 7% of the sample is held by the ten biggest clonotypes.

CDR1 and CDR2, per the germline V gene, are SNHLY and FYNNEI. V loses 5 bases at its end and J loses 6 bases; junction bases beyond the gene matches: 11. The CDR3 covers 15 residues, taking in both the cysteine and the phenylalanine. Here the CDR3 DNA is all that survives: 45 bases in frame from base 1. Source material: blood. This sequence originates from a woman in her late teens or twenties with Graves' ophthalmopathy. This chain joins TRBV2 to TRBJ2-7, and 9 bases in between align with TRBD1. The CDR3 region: CASSPSGQGYFEQYF. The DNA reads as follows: TGTGCCAGCAGTCCTTCCGGACAGGGGTATTTCGAGCAGTACTTC.